These 4 T cell receptor beta chains were all obtained from the same sample, sequenced in a study of siplizumab effects on memory and regulatory T cells. Only in-frame clones appear in the TCRdb table, and some are missing; sequencing was by immunoSEQ multiplex PCR. The sample holds 90,000 to 140,000 clones; 85% to 95% are singletons and the top ten take around 0.32%. Sequenced material: CD4+ T cells sorted from blood. Source of these receptors: a human donor in good health.

This chain links TRBV9 with TRBJ1-2; TRBD1 aligns across 7 bases. Germline CDR1 SGDLS, CDR2 YYNGEE. CDR3 length: 15 amino acids. With 0 bases clipped from V and 4 bases from J, the junction kept 6 bases outside the gene matches. CDR3 sequence (DNA): TGTGCCAGCAGCGTAGCTACAGGGACAGTCTATGGCTACACCTTC. Protein product: CASSVATGTVYGYTF.

This chain links TRBV5-5 with TRBJ1-1; no reliable D call. Germline loops: CDR1 SGHKS, CDR2 YYEKEE (reference sequence). Trimming took 0 bases from V and 1 from J, leaving 7 bases between them. The CDR3 extends over 14 amino acids. The CDR3, as DNA: TGTGCCAGCAGCTTGGGACCTCGGAACACTGAAGCTTTCTTT. Translation: CASSLGPRNTEAFF.

V and J are TRBV11-2 and TRBJ2-1; 7 nucleotides align to TRBD1. Looked up from germline, CDR1 is SGHAT and CDR2 is FQNNGV. CDR3 length: 16 amino acids. Trimming at V came to 4 bases and at J to 6 bases, leaving 12 bases not matched to a gene. CDR3 protein: CASSSVTRDRFNEQFF. In nucleotides, the CDR3 is TGTGCCAGCAGCTCAGTAACGAGGGACAGATTCAATGAGCAGTTCTTC.

The chain recombines TRBV7-9 with TRBJ2-2; 11 nucleotides align to TRBD2. In germline, CDR1 is SEHNR, CDR2 FQNEAQ (reference sequence). The CDR3 length is 16 residues. J was trimmed by 6 bases and V by 5 bases; bases with no gene match: 8. The CDR3 DNA reads TGTGCCAGCAGCAATAGCGGGGGGGCCCGACCCGGGGAGCTGTTTTTT. Translation gives CASSNSGGARPGELFF. Complete variable domain (other parts from reference TRBV7-9 and TRBJ2-2): DTGVSQNPRHKITKRGQNVTFRCDPISEHNRLYWYRQTLGQGPEFLTYFQNEAQLEKSRLLSDRFSAERPKGSFSTLEIQRTEQGDSAMYLCASSNSGGARPGELFFGEGSRLTVL.